This TCR beta chain was identified during a study of blood T cells in healthy people across ages. This clonotype was observed a few times. What it recognizes is unknown. Findings and caveats of the study: The study lacked donor CMV status, which possibly confounded expanded clonotype changes.

V lost 2 bases, J lost 6 bases, and 8 bases stayed unmatched. Germline CDR1 SGHAT, CDR2 FQNNGV. There are 16 residues in the CDR3. The use of a sample-barcoded 5' primer and a J-beta primer mix characterized a second PCR of roughly 6 to 11 cycles. TCRdb passed the 5' RACE reads through MiXCR, listing each CDR3 protein once. The table records some 1.1 million distinct CDR3 sequences, around two fifths of them present only once. The TCR comes from a man between 18 and 29 years old in good health. Sequenced: blood. The rearrangement links TRBV11-2 to TRBJ2-1; 9 nucleotides line up with TRBD1. This chain's CDR3 is CASSLTPGQGSNEQFF. The CDR3 DNA reads TGTGCCAGCAGCTTAACTCCGGGACAGGGTTCCAATGAGCAGTTCTTC.